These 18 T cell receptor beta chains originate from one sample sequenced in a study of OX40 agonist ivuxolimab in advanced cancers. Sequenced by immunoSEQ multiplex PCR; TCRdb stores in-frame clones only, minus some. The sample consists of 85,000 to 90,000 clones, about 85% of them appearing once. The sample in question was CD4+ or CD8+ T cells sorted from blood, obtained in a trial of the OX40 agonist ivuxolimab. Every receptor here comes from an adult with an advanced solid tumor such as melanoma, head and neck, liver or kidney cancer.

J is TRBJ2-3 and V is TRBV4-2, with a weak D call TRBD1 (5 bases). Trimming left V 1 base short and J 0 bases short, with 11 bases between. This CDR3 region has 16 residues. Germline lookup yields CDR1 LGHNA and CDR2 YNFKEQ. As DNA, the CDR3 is TGTGCCAGCAGCCAAGCCCAGACAGAGAGCACAGATACGCAGTATTTT. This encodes CASSQAQTESTDTQYF.

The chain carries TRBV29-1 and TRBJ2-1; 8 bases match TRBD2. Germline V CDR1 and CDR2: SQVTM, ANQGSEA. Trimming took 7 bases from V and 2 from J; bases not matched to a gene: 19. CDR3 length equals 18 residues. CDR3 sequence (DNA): TGCAGCGCAAAGGGACTAGGGGTCTATACGGGCGCCTACAATGAGCAGTTCTTC. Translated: CSAKGLGVYTGAYNEQFF.

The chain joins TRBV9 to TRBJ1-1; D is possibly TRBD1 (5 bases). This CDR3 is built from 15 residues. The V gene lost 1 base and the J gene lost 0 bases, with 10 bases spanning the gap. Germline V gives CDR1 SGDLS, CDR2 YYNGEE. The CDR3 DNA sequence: TGTGCCAGCAGCGTACAGGGCCGCCTGAACACTGAAGCTTTCTTT. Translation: CASSVQGRLNTEAFF.

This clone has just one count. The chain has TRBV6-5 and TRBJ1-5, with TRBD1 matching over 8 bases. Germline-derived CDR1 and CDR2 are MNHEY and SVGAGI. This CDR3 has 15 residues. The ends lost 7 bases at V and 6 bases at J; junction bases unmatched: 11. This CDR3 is CASTSDRGGGQPQHF. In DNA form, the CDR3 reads TGTGCCAGCACCTCCGACAGGGGAGGAGGTCAGCCCCAGCATTTT.

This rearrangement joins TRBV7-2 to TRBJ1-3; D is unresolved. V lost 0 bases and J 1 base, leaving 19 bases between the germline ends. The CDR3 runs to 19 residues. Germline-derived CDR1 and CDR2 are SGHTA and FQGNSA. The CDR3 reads CASSLAIARLWSSGNTIYF. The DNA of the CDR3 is TGTGCCAGCAGCTTAGCCATTGCCCGGTTATGGTCTTCTGGAAACACCATATATTTT. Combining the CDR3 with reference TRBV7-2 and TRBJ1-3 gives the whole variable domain GAGVSQSPSNKVTEKGKDVELRCDPISGHTALYWYRQSLGQGLEFLIYFQGNSAPDKSGLPSDRFSAERTGGSVSTLTIQRTQQEDSAVYLCASSLAIARLWSSGNTIYFGEGSWLTVV.

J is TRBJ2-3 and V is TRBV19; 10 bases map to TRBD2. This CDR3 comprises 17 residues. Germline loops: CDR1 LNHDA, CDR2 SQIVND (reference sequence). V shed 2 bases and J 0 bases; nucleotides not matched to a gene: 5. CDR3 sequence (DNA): TGTGCCAGTAGTATAAGAACTAGCGGGGCTAGCACAGATACGCAGTATTTT. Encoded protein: CASSIRTSGASTDTQYF.

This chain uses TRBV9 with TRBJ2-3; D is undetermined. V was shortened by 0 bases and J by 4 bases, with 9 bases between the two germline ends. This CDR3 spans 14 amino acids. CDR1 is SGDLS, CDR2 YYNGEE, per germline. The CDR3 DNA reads TGTGCCAGCAGCGTAGGCGTCGGGCCAGATACGCAGTATTTT. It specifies CASSVGVGPDTQYF.

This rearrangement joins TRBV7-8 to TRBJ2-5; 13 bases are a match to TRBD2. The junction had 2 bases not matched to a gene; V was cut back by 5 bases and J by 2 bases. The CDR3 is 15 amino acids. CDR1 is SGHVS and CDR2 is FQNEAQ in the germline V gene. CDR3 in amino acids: CASSPGLAGQETQYF. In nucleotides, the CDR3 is TGTGCCAGCAGCCCGGGACTAGCGGGACAAGAGACCCAGTACTTC.

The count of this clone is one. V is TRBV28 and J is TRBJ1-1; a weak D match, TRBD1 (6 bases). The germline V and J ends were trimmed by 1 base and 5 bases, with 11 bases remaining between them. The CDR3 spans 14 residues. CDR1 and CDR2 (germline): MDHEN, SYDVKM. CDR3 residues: CASSLSGAVTEAFF. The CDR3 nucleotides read TGTGCCAGCAGTTTATCGGGGGCGGTTACTGAAGCTTTCTTT.

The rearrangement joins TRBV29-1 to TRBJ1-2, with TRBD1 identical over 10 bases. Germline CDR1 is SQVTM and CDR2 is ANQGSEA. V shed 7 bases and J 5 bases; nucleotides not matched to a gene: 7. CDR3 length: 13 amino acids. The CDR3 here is CSDTGTGVYGYTF. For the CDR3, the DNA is TGCAGCGATACCGGGACAGGGGTGTATGGCTACACCTTC.

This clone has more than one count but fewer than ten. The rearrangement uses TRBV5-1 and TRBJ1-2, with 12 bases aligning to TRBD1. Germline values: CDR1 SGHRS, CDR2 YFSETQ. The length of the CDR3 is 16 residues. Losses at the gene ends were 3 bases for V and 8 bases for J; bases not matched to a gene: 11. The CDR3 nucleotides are TGCGCCAGCAGCTCGGTCTCCGGGACAGGGGGCTTGGGCTACACCTTC. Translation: CASSSVSGTGGLGYTF. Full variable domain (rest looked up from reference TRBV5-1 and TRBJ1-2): KAGVTQTPRYLIKTRGQQVTLSCSPISGHRSVSWYQQTPGQGLQFLFEYFSETQRNKGNFPGRFSGRQFSNSRSEMNVSTLELGDSALYLCASSSVSGTGGLGYTFGSGTRLTVV.

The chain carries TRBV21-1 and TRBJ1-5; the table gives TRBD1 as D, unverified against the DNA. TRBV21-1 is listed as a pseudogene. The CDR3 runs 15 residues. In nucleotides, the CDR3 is TGTGCCAGCAGCCCTCAGGCCCGGTGCAATCAGCCCCAGCATTTT. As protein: CASSPQARCNQPQHF.

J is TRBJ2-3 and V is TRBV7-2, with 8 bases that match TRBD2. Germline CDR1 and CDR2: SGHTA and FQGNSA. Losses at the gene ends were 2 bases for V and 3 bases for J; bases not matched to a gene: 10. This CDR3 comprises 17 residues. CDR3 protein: CASSLRSRRGATDTQYF. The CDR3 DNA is TGTGCCAGCAGCTTAAGGTCCCGGCGGGGGGCGACAGATACGCAGTATTTT. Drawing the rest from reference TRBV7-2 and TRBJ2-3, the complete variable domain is GAGVSQSPSNKVTEKGKDVELRCDPISGHTALYWYRQSLGQGLEFLIYFQGNSAPDKSGLPSDRFSAERTGGSVSTLTIQRTQQEDSAVYLCASSLRSRRGATDTQYFGPGTRLTVL.

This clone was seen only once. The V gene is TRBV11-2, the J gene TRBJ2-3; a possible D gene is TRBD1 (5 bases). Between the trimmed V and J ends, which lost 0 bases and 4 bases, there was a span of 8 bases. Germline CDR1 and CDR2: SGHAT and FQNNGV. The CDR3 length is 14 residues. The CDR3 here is CASSLDKGPDTQYF. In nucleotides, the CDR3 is TGTGCCAGCAGCTTAGATAAGGGGCCAGATACGCAGTATTTT.

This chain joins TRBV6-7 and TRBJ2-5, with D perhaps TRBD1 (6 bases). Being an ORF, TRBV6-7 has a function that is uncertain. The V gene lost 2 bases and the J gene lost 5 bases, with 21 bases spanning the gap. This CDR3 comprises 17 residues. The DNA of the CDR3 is TGTGCCAGCAGTTACGAACAGGGCAATAACGTTGAGGAGACCCAGTACTTC. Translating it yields CASSYEQGNNVEETQYF.

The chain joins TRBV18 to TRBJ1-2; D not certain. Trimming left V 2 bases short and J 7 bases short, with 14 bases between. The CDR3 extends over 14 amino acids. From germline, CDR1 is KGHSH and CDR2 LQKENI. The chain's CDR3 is CASSPEVGLGGYTF. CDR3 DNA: TGTGCCAGCTCACCAGAAGTCGGTTTAGGTGGCTACACCTTC. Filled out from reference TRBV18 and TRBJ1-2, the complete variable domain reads NAGVMQNPRHLVRRRGQEARLRCSPMKGHSHVYWYRQLPEEGLKFMVYLQKENIIDESGMPKERFSAEFPKEGPSILRIQQVVRGDSAAYFCASSPEVGLGGYTFGSGTRLTVV.

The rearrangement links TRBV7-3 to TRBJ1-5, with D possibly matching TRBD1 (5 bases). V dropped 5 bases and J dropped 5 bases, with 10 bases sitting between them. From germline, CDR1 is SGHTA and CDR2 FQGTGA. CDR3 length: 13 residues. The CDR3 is CASSKDSDQPQHF. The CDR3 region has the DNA TGTGCCAGCAGCAAAGACAGCGATCAGCCCCAGCATTTT. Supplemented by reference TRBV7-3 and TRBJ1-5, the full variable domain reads GAGVSQTPSNKVTEKGKYVELRCDPISGHTALYWYRQSLGQGPEFLIYFQGTGAADDSGLPNDRFFAVRPEGSVSTLKIQRTERGDSAVYLCASSKDSDQPQHFGDGTRLSIL.

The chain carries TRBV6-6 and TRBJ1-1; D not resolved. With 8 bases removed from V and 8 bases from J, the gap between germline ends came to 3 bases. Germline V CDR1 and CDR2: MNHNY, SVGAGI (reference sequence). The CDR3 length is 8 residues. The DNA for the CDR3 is TGTGCCAGCTACGAAGCTTTCTTT. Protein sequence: CASYEAFF.